This entry lists 7 T cell receptor beta chains sequenced from one sample in a study of cytomegalovirus exposure and HLA in healthy donors. Produced via immunoSEQ multiplex PCR; TCRdb's table is partial and in-frame only. The sample shows 95,000 to 150,000 clones, 70% to 90% of them seen only once. Input material: PBMCs. The origin of the receptors is a woman younger than 35 in good health and CMV-seronegative.

This clone was seen just once. The chain has TRBV25-1 and TRBJ1-1; D is unclear. V lost 2 bases and J 1 base, leaving 11 bases between the germline ends. The germline gives CDR1 MGHDK, CDR2 SYGVNS. This CDR3 contains 15 residues. The chain's CDR3 is CASSEPRAGNTEAFF. CDR3 coding DNA: TGTGCCAGCAGTGAACCTAGGGCGGGGAACACTGAAGCTTTCTTT.

The V gene is TRBV7-9, the J gene TRBJ1-2; 8 bases map to TRBD1. The germline V gene encodes CDR1 SEHNR and CDR2 FQNEAQ (reference sequence). This CDR3 region has 14 residues. The J segment lost 4 bases and the V segment lost 5 bases, leaving 6 bases of the junction unmatched. The CDR3 DNA follows: TGTGCCAGCAGCCGACAGGACAGGGCCTATGGCTACACCTTC. It yields the protein CASSRQDRAYGYTF.

The chain is built from TRBV28 and TRBJ2-3; TRBD2 matches at 12 bases. Germline lookup yields CDR1 MDHEN and CDR2 SYDVKM. J was trimmed by 3 bases and V by 6 bases; bases with no gene match: 19. CDR3 length equals 20 residues. This chain's CDR3 is CASRTPPRLAGVWRTDTQYF. DNA of the CDR3: TGTGCCAGCAGGACCCCACCCAGACTAGCGGGAGTGTGGCGGACAGATACGCAGTATTTT.

The chain uses TRBV15 and TRBJ2-7; weak D call: TRBD2 (6 bases). The germline V and J ends were trimmed by 1 base and 3 bases, with 13 bases remaining between them. This CDR3 region has 15 residues. Germline loops: CDR1 LNHNV, CDR2 YYDKDF (reference sequence). The CDR3: CATSRGTGSIYEQYF. CDR3 DNA sequence: TGTGCCACCAGCAGAGGAACCGGGAGCATCTACGAGCAGTACTTC.

This chain uses TRBV28 with TRBJ1-5; 8 nucleotides align to TRBD1. Losses at the gene ends were 6 bases for V and 1 base for J; bases not matched to a gene: 2. The germline V gene has CDR1 MDHEN and CDR2 SYDVKM. This CDR3 is 14 amino acids long. The CDR3: CASSRTGSNQPQHF. The DNA for the CDR3 is TGTGCCAGCAGCCGGACAGGGAGCAATCAGCCCCAGCATTTT.

This clone showed up just once. The chain employs TRBV18 and TRBJ2-4, with D possibly matching TRBD1 (5 bases). The V and J ends lost 2 bases and 0 bases respectively, with 11 bases between them. This CDR3 is built from 16 residues. Germline CDR1 and CDR2: KGHSH and LQKENI. DNA of the CDR3: TGTGCCAGCTCACCAGCCAGGGTGGGAGCCAAAAACATTCAGTACTTC. Amino acid sequence: CASSPARVGAKNIQYF.

This rearrangement joins TRBV28 to TRBJ2-1; 9 bases are a match to TRBD2. The CDR3 runs to 16 residues. CDR1 is MDHEN, CDR2 SYDVKM, per germline. V lost 6 bases, J lost 0 bases, and 6 bases stayed unmatched. The DNA of the CDR3 is TGTGCCAGCAGATCCCGTAGCGGGAGCTCCTACAATGAGCAGTTCTTC. Protein: CASRSRSGSSYNEQFF.